One and the same sample provided the 4 T cell receptor beta chains below, sequenced in a study of identical twins. In TCRdb, the 5' RACE reads were re-called with MiXCR into one record per CDR3 protein. The sample holds hundreds of thousands of distinct CDR3 sequences; 5.5% to 7% are singletons and the top ten take approximately 3.6%. The data were also submitted as part of a second study, on yellow fever vaccine responses in identical twins.

The material sequenced was memory (CD45RO+) T cells sorted from blood. The receptors stem from a woman aged 18-29 years in good health.

This sequence joins TRBV18 and TRBJ2-2, with no clear D. Germline CDR1 is KGHSH and CDR2 is LQKENI. The CDR3 loop spans 15 amino acids. Trimming left V 1 base short and J 1 base short, with 7 bases between. This CDR3 reads CASSPRRMNTGELFF. In DNA, the CDR3 is TGTGCCAGCTCACCACGCAGAATGAACACCGGGGAGCTGTTTTTT. Full variable domain (outside the CDR3, taken from reference TRBV18 and TRBJ2-2): NAGVMQNPRHLVRRRGQEARLRCSPMKGHSHVYWYRQLPEEGLKFMVYLQKENIIDESGMPKERFSAEFPKEGPSILRIQQVVRGDSAAYFCASSPRRMNTGELFFGEGSRLTVL.

The chain has TRBV6-5 and TRBJ1-1; no reliable D call. CDR3 length: 14 amino acids. V was cut by 2 bases and J by 0 bases, with 7 bases left in between. CDR1 is MNHEY, CDR2 SVGAGI, per germline. The DNA of the CDR3 is TGTGCCAGCAGTTACAGGAATATGAACACTGAAGCTTTCTTT. Translation: CASSYRNMNTEAFF.

This chain links TRBV4-1 with TRBJ2-5; tentative D call: TRBD2 (6 bases). This CDR3 contains 15 residues. Germline loops: CDR1 MGHRA, CDR2 YSYEKL. V dropped 3 bases and J dropped 7 bases, with 18 bases sitting between them. The CDR3 nucleotides read TGCGCCAGCAGCCACATGGAGGGGACTGTGGGGACCCAGTACTTC. It is translated as CASSHMEGTVGTQYF.

This sequence joins TRBV3-1 and TRBJ1-5, with D maybe TRBD1 (5 bases). Per germline, CDR1 LGHDT and CDR2 YNNKEL (reference sequence). With 3 bases removed from V and 6 bases from J, the gap between germline ends came to 15 bases. The length of the CDR3 is 15 residues. The CDR3 region has the DNA TGTGCCAGCAGCCATGGTAGGGGCGGGATTCAGCCCCAGCATTTT. This codes for CASSHGRGGIQPQHF.